The T cell receptor (beta chain) under discussion was sequenced for a study of blood T cells in healthy people across ages. Study as a whole: Every two T cells gave about one barcoded beta molecule via template switching. Study-wide points: Per million T cells, the diversity of TCR beta decreased roughly linearly as age advanced. Possibly, changes in expanded clonotypes were confounded because donor CMV status was unknown.

Turning to this clonotype: Its specificity is unknown.

Primed by a sample-barcoded 5' primer and a J-beta primer mix, a second PCR proceeded for about 6 to 12 cycles. All samples gave at least 2.5 million CDR3-containing paired-end reads. TCRdb re-called the 5' RACE reads through MiXCR, storing one row per CDR3 protein. The sample records approximately 1,100,000 distinct CDR3 sequences, more than 35% being singletons. The V gene's germline CDR1 is MDHEN and CDR2 SYDVKM. The V end lost 8 bases, the J end lost 4 bases, and 9 bases lay between the germline ends. The CDR3 totals 13 residues. This sequence originates from a woman aged 60-70 years in good health. The chain recombines TRBV28 with TRBJ2-6, with unresolved D. Sequenced: blood. Here the CDR3 reads CASLSTGANVLTF. The CDR3 nucleotides are TGTGCCAGCTTGTCGACCGGGGCCAACGTCCTGACTTTC.